The next 7 T cell receptor beta chains were all read from a single sample in a study of graft-versus-host responses after intestinal transplantation. These receptors have no known antigen. TCRdb's copy holds only in-frame clones and misses some; the assay was immunoSEQ multiplex PCR. The data contain 90,000 to 120,000 clones, about 88% of them singletons. Specimen: unstimulated CD4+ T cells sorted from spleen or lymph node cells, collected before intestinal transplant. These receptors were obtained from a human donor who received an intestinal transplant.

V gene TRBV7-9 combines with J gene TRBJ2-7, with 9 bases matching TRBD1. Germline loops: CDR1 SEHNR, CDR2 FQNEAQ (reference sequence). The CDR3 consists of 13 residues. Germline trimming cut 6 bases from V and 3 bases from J; bases unmatched to any gene: 3. For the CDR3, the DNA is TGTGCCAGCAGTCGACAGGGGGTCTACGAGCAGTACTTC. Its translation is CASSRQGVYEQYF. The variable domain in full, with the rest retrieved from reference TRBV7-9 and TRBJ2-7, is DTGVSQNPRHKITKRGQNVTFRCDPISEHNRLYWYRQTLGQGPEFLTYFQNEAQLEKSRLLSDRFSAERPKGSFSTLEIQRTEQGDSAMYLCASSRQGVYEQYFGPGTRLTVT.

This chain uses TRBV5-4 with TRBJ2-7; tentatively, D is TRBD1 (5 bases). Trimming pared 4 bases from V and 0 bases from J, leaving 14 bases between. The CDR3 has 15 amino acids. Per the germline V gene, CDR1 is SGHNT and CDR2 is YYREEE (reference sequence). This CDR3 is CASSPDSSLSYEQYF. In DNA form, the CDR3 reads TGTGCCAGCAGCCCCGACAGTTCCCTCTCCTACGAGCAGTACTTC.

The chain links TRBV4-2 to TRBJ2-3; perhaps TRBD2 as D (6 bases). V was trimmed by 6 bases and J by 6 bases, leaving 7 bases between them. This CDR3 is built from 11 residues. Germline V gene sequence: CDR1 LGHNA, CDR2 YNFKEQ. CDR3 region: CASSRGDTQYF. The CDR3 DNA sequence: TGTGCCAGCAGTCGGGGGGATACGCAGTATTTT.

The V call is TRBV7-3, the J call TRBJ2-1; TRBD2 aligns across 8 bases. Germline V gene data show CDR1 as SGHTA and CDR2 as FQGTGA. V shed 0 bases and J 7 bases; nucleotides not matched to a gene: 8. The CDR3 covers 16 residues. CDR3 coding DNA: TGTGCCAGCAGCTTAACTAGCGGGAAATTCTATAATGAGCAGTTCTTC. Protein sequence: CASSLTSGKFYNEQFF.

J is TRBJ2-1 and V is TRBV5-1, with D tentatively TRBD2 (6 bases). CDR3 size: 16 residues. Trimming cost V 2 bases and J 0 bases, with 12 bases left between them. Looked up from germline, CDR1 is SGHRS and CDR2 is YFSETQ. The CDR3 loop is CASSFGAGSSYNEQFF. In nucleotides, the CDR3 is TGCGCCAGCAGCTTTGGGGCGGGAAGCTCCTACAATGAGCAGTTCTTC. Based on the CDR3 plus reference TRBV5-1 and TRBJ2-1, the full variable domain is KAGVTQTPRYLIKTRGQQVTLSCSPISGHRSVSWYQQTPGQGLQFLFEYFSETQRNKGNFPGRFSGRQFSNSRSEMNVSTLELGDSALYLCASSFGAGSSYNEQFFGPGTRLTVL.

The rearrangement joins TRBV5-6 to TRBJ1-2, with 9 bases fitting TRBD1. The CDR3 contains 14 residues. V gave up 0 bases and J gave up 3 bases; unmatched junction bases: 0. In germline, CDR1 is SGHDT, CDR2 YYEEEE. DNA for the CDR3: TGTGCCAGCAGCTTGGGGGACAGGGACTATGGCTACACCTTC. Translating it yields CASSLGDRDYGYTF.

V gene TRBV5-1 combines with J gene TRBJ2-1; D ambiguous. V lost 4 bases, J lost 5 bases, and 13 bases lay in between. In germline, CDR1 is SGHRS, CDR2 YFSETQ. This CDR3 is built from 14 residues. In DNA, the CDR3 is TGCGCCAGCAGCCTCCAGAGTGGTAACAATGAGCAGTTCTTC. Amino acid sequence: CASSLQSGNNEQFF.